The 8 T cell receptor beta chains below all came from one sample that was sequenced in a study of CD8 T cell repertoires and HIV-1 epitope variants. Method: immunoSEQ multiplex PCR; TCRdb's copy keeps in-frame clones and lacks some. This sample carries 80,000 to 95,000 clones, roughly 80% of them seen once, and the ten largest clones take around 25%. Material for sequencing was uncultured baseline CD8+ T cells from peripheral blood mononuclear cells (PBMCs). Every receptor here comes from a male donor with HIV.

This chain uses TRBV29-1 with TRBJ2-3; D call uncertain. Germline V gene lookup returns CDR1 SQVTM and CDR2 ANQGSEA. The CDR3 extends over 12 amino acids. Trimming removed 4 bases at V and 2 bases at J, with 7 bases between. For the CDR3, the DNA is TGCAGCGTTGTGGCAGTCACAGATACGCAGTATTTT. This encodes CSVVAVTDTQYF.

V is TRBV15 and J is TRBJ1-2; TRBD1 might be the D (5 bases). This CDR3 comprises 16 residues. Germline values: CDR1 LNHNV, CDR2 YYDKDF (reference sequence). With 4 bases removed from V and 4 bases from J, the gap between germline ends came to 19 bases. The CDR3 loop reads CATSIDSLGQVYGYTF. CDR3 sequence (DNA): TGTGCCACCAGCATCGACTCACTGGGGCAGGTCTATGGCTACACCTTC.

The gene calls are TRBV2 and TRBJ2-6, with 8 bases identical to TRBD2. CDR3 length equals 16 residues. J lost 2 bases, V lost 6 bases, and 6 bases had no gene match. CDR1 is SNHLY, CDR2 FYNNEI, per germline. The CDR3 DNA follows: TGTGCCAGCAGCCTCCGGGGGGGGACTGGGGCCAACGTCCTGACTTTC. Translation gives CASSLRGGTGANVLTF.

The chain couples TRBV27 to TRBJ2-6, with D perhaps assigned TRBD1 or TRBD2 (7 bases each). The germline V gene has CDR1 MNHEY and CDR2 SMNVEV (reference sequence). The V end was cut by 6 bases, the J end by 0 bases, with 12 bases between. There are 16 residues in the CDR3. CDR3 DNA: TGTGCCAGCAGACCAGGGGGGGACTCTGGGGCCAACGTCCTGACTTTC. Translation gives CASRPGGDSGANVLTF.

This rearrangement joins TRBV15 to TRBJ2-3; maybe TRBD2 (6 bases). V lost 3 bases and J 6 bases, leaving 16 bases between the germline ends. Germline CDR1 reads LNHNV; CDR2 reads YYDKDF (reference sequence). The CDR3 sequence is 15 residues long. CDR3 nucleotides: TGTGCCACCAGCAGCACCGGCGGGGCAAGGGATACGCAGTATTTT. Translation gives CATSSTGGARDTQYF.

The genes are TRBV9 and TRBJ2-7; tentatively, D is TRBD2 (6 bases). The germline V and J ends were trimmed by 1 base and 0 bases, with 8 bases remaining between them. CDR3 size: 14 residues. CDR1 SGDLS and CDR2 YYNGEE come from the germline V gene. The CDR3 nucleotides are TGTGCCAGCAGCGTATACGGGAGCTCCTACGAGCAGTACTTC. Translating gives CASSVYGSSYEQYF.

V usage is TRBV6-5 and J usage is TRBJ2-2, with 9 bases fitting TRBD2. The CDR3 loop spans 14 amino acids. Losses at the gene ends were 5 bases for V and 6 bases for J; bases not matched to a gene: 4. Per germline, CDR1 MNHEY and CDR2 SVGAGI. Written as DNA, the CDR3 is TGTGCCAGCAGTACATTAGCGGGAGCCGGGGAGCTGTTTTTT. Its protein is CASSTLAGAGELFF.

This clone came up a few times. The chain combines TRBV28 with TRBJ2-1; 9 bases match TRBD2. Germline CDR1 and CDR2: MDHEN and SYDVKM. With V trimmed by 3 bases and J by 10 bases, 13 bases remained unmatched. The CDR3 runs to 16 residues. CDR3 sequence (DNA): TGTGCCAGCAGTTTCGACCTTCCGGGACTAGCACCCGAGCAGTTCTTC. It codes for CASSFDLPGLAPEQFF.